One and the same sample provided the 13 T cell receptor beta chains below, sequenced in a study of PD-1 blockade in classical Hodgkin lymphoma. Some clones are missing from TCRdb's copy, which holds only in-frame ones; the method was immunoSEQ multiplex PCR. The table has approximately 9,700 clones, 82% seen once. As to time point: cycle 4 day 1 (C4D1), after more than five weeks of nivolumab. Patients all relapsed after autologous stem cell transplantation, and there was variation in brentuximab vedotin exposure. The source was peripheral blood mononuclear cells (PBMCs), collected before the fourth cycle of nivolumab. Source of these receptors: a human donor with classical Hodgkin lymphoma.

V and J are TRBV7-2 and TRBJ1-3; D unresolved. Per germline, CDR1 SGHTA and CDR2 FQGNSA. CDR3 length equals 16 residues. V lost 2 bases and J lost 0, with 11 bases in between. The DNA for the CDR3 is TGTGCCAGCAGCTTAATGTCACACAGCTCTGGAAACACCATATATTTT. This encodes CASSLMSHSSGNTIYF. The entire variable domain, with the rest obtained from reference TRBV7-2 and TRBJ1-3, is as follows: GAGVSQSPSNKVTEKGKDVELRCDPISGHTALYWYRQSLGQGLEFLIYFQGNSAPDKSGLPSDRFSAERTGGSVSTLTIQRTQQEDSAVYLCASSLMSHSSGNTIYFGEGSWLTVV.

The chain carries TRBV7-3 and TRBJ2-1, with 14 bases identical to TRBD2. V dropped 5 bases and J dropped 0; count of bases not matched to a gene: 3. CDR1 is SGHTA and CDR2 is FQGTGA in the germline V gene. This CDR3 region has 17 residues. CDR3: CASSLGTSGSSYNEQFF. In nucleotides, the CDR3 is TGTGCCAGCAGCCTAGGGACTAGCGGGAGCTCCTACAATGAGCAGTTCTTC.

This clone appeared once. CDR3 sequence (DNA): TGTGCCATCAGTGAGGGGGGCAGGGAAGATACGCAGTATTTT. It encodes CAISEGGREDTQYF. J is TRBJ2-3 and V is TRBV10-3; weak D call: TRBD1 (6 bases). Looked up from germline, CDR1 is ENHRY and CDR2 is SYGVKD. The CDR3 totals 14 residues. Trimming removed 2 bases from V and 5 bases from J, with 11 bases in between.

The V gene is TRBV6-5, the J gene TRBJ2-1, with TRBD2 matching 11 bases. Germline CDR1 is MNHEY and CDR2 is SVGAGI. The CDR3 length is 13 residues. The junction had 4 bases not matched to a gene; V was cut back by 11 bases and J by 4 bases. CDR3 nucleotides: TGTGCCGGAAGACTAGCGGGGTACAATGAGCAGTTCTTC. Translated: CAGRLAGYNEQFF.

The chain employs TRBV6-9 and TRBJ2-1; 7 bases agree with TRBD2. CDR1 and CDR2 from the germline V gene are MNHGY and SVAAGI. The CDR3 is made up of 12 amino acids. The CDR3 DNA reads TGTGCGCCGGGGGGCTCCTACAATGAGCAGTTCTTC. As protein: CAPGGSYNEQFF.

V is TRBV5-4 and J is TRBJ1-1; D call uncertain. In germline, CDR1 is SGHNT, CDR2 YYREEE (reference sequence). Trimming left V 4 bases short and J 3 bases short, with 7 bases between. The CDR3 is made up of 12 amino acids. The CDR3 DNA sequence: TGTGCCAGCAGCGACCTGTACACTGAAGCTTTCTTT. Translated: CASSDLYTEAFF. The full variable domain, rest sourced from reference TRBV5-4 and TRBJ1-1, is ETGVTQSPTHLIKTRGQQVTLRCSSQSGHNTVSWYQQALGQGPQFIFQYYREEENGRGNFPPRFSGLQFPNYSSELNVNALELDDSALYLCASSDLYTEAFFGQGTRLTVV.

This clone was observed a handful of times. The V gene is TRBV6-1, the J gene TRBJ1-1, with D hard to call. Germline CDR1 is MNHNS and CDR2 is SASEGT. The ends were cut back, 5 bases at V and 1 base at J, with 11 bases in the middle. This CDR3 contains 14 residues. In DNA, the CDR3 is TGTGCCAGCAGTTTACACGTGGGGAACACTGAAGCTTTCTTT. Its translation: CASSLHVGNTEAFF.

The chain is built from TRBV7-3 and TRBJ1-6; TRBD1 aligns across 7 bases. The CDR3 contains 15 residues. J gave up 7 bases and V 4 bases, and 7 bases lay outside the gene matches. Germline V gene data show CDR1 as SGHTA and CDR2 as FQGTGA. CDR3 amino acids: CASSSRTGPNSPLHF. DNA for the CDR3: TGTGCCAGCAGCTCACGGACAGGCCCAAATTCACCCCTCCACTTT. Together with reference TRBV7-3 and TRBJ1-6, the CDR3 gives the full variable domain: GAGVSQTPSNKVTEKGKYVELRCDPISGHTALYWYRQSLGQGPEFLIYFQGTGAADDSGLPNDRFFAVRPEGSVSTLKIQRTERGDSAVYLCASSSRTGPNSPLHFGNGTRLTVT.

The V and J genes are TRBV2 and TRBJ1-3; no reliable D call. The CDR3 is made up of 15 amino acids. V was cut by 6 bases and J by 0 bases, with 12 bases left in between. The germline CDR1 and CDR2 sequences are SNHLY and FYNNEI. The CDR3 bases are TGTGCCAGCAGGAAGGAACGGCTCTCTGGAAACACCATATATTTT. Amino acid sequence: CASRKERLSGNTIYF.

V is TRBV7-2 and J is TRBJ1-2, with D unresolved. The ends were cut back, 5 bases at V and 7 bases at J, with 23 bases in the middle. This CDR3 region has 16 residues. The germline V gene has CDR1 SGHTA and CDR2 FQGNSA. The CDR3 loop reads CASSPQWGGPEGGYTF. In DNA form, the CDR3 reads TGTGCCAGCAGCCCCCAATGGGGAGGGCCGGAGGGTGGCTACACCTTC.

The chain joins TRBV2 to TRBJ1-5; weak D call: TRBD1 (5 bases). The V end lost 3 bases, the J end lost 4 bases, and 13 bases lay between the germline ends. CDR1 and CDR2 from the germline V gene are SNHLY and FYNNEI. The CDR3 extends over 15 amino acids. The CDR3 DNA is TGTGCCAGCAGTGATCGCCGGGGGGGTAATCAGCCCCAGCATTTT. This sequence encodes CASSDRRGGNQPQHF.

The V gene is TRBV7-9, the J gene TRBJ1-1; D call uncertain. Germline loops: CDR1 SEHNR, CDR2 FQNEAQ (reference sequence). The CDR3 loop spans 14 amino acids. V lost 5 bases and J 0 bases, leaving 10 bases between the germline ends. For the CDR3, the DNA is TGTGCCAGCAGCAGCTTTGAAATGAACACTGAAGCTTTCTTT. It is translated as CASSSFEMNTEAFF.

The genes are TRBV27 and TRBJ1-1; D is ambiguous. CDR1 and CDR2 from the germline V gene are MNHEY and SMNVEV (reference sequence). The CDR3 consists of 12 residues. Trimming pared 5 bases from V and 6 bases from J, leaving 10 bases between. The CDR3 nucleotides are TGTGCCAGCAGTCCCACGGGCCCTGAAGCTTTCTTT. As protein: CASSPTGPEAFF.